This is a list of T cell receptor beta chains from one sample in a study of T cells expressing NK-cell markers. From its re-call of the 5' RACE reads, TCRdb lists each CDR3 protein once, without DNA. The repertoire shows some 390,000 distinct CDR3 sequences; the top ten hold about 10%. Sequencing input: blood T cells: a sorted CD56 or NKG2C T cell subset, CD4+ or CD8+ T cells, or bulk PBMC T cells (not recorded which). These receptors were collected from a woman between 50 and 59 years old in good health. CDR3s include the opening cysteine and the closing phenylalanine or tryptophan.

V	J	length	CDR3
TRBV25-1	TRBJ2-3	11	CASSRRDTQYF
TRBV10-3	TRBJ2-7	14	CAISGNRQPYEQYF
TRBV5-1	TRBJ1-1	14	CASSFGGVDTEAFF
TRBV12-3/TRBV12-4	TRBJ1-1	14	CASSALGSPTEAFF
TRBV4-1	TRBJ1-3	13	CASSQTGGRTIYF
TRBV30	TRBJ1-5	13	CAWSMGTVQPQHF
TRBV29-1	TRBJ2-3	14	CSVEGGTFPDTQYF
TRBV12-3/TRBV12-4	TRBJ2-5	17	CASSYRSAGRSSETQYF
TRBV5-6	TRBJ2-7	15	CASSLVIAGVSEQYF
TRBV4-1	TRBJ2-1	13	CASSQAAGLEQFF
TRBV28	TRBJ2-1	15	CASSFDGTGLNEQFF
TRBV30	TRBJ1-1	13	CAWRGQGQSEAFF
TRBV29-1	TRBJ2-5	11	CSGRWQGTQYF
TRBV12-3/TRBV12-4	TRBJ1-5	14	CASSSRRTHQPQHF
TRBV7-2	TRBJ2-7	14	CASSLGGTTYEQYF
TRBV5-1	TRBJ1-5	15	CASSLTGGQNQPQHF
TRBV5-1	TRBJ2-3	16	CASYNRQGPSTDTQYF
TRBV6-2/TRBV6-3	TRBJ1-1	12	CASQGGFAEAFF
TRBV7-2	TRBJ1-1	15	CASSLAVAGITEAFF
TRBV12-3/TRBV12-4	TRBJ2-5	15	CASSSIAGDWETQYF
TRBV20-1	TRBJ1-1	13	CSARDPRVGEAFF
TRBV4-1	TRBJ2-1	16	CASSQEGTSSYNEQFF
TRBV5-1	TRBJ2-3	14	CASSTSGGGDTQYF